One sample yielded the 10 T cell receptor beta chains listed below, sequenced in a study of shared clonotypes between healthy human individuals. Sequenced by immunoSEQ multiplex PCR; TCRdb stores in-frame clones only, minus some. The data show under 2,500,000 clones, more than 90% seen once. Input material: naive CD4+ T cells sorted from blood. Subset here: CD45RA+ positively selected. The receptor source for this set is a man aged 18 to 29 in good health.

The CDR3 region is CASSGTRGSDEQFF. The CDR3 nucleotides are TGTGCCAGCTCCGGGACTAGGGGGTCGGATGAGCAGTTCTTC. This chain connects TRBV19 to TRBJ2-1, with 8 nucleotides matching TRBD2. The germline V gene has CDR1 LNHDA and CDR2 SQIVND (reference sequence). The trim removed 9 bases at V and 8 bases at J, leaving 12 bases unmatched. This CDR3 comprises 14 residues.

V and J are TRBV7-2 and TRBJ2-1, with unresolved D. The germline V and J ends were trimmed by 5 bases and 1 base, with 12 bases remaining between them. There are 15 residues in the CDR3. Germline CDR1 and CDR2: SGHTA and FQGNSA. In DNA form, the CDR3 reads TGTGCCAGCAGCACCCTAGGCGGTTCCTACAATGAGCAGTTCTTC. As protein: CASSTLGGSYNEQFF.

Remarks on this clone: The sample holds other DNA sequences that translate to the same CDR3. The chain couples TRBV6-5 to TRBJ1-5, with 7 nucleotides matching TRBD1. The CDR3 covers 13 residues. Germline trimming cut 7 bases from V and 6 bases from J; bases unmatched to any gene: 6. Germline V lookup: CDR1 MNHEY, CDR2 SVGAGI. The DNA for the CDR3 is TGTGCCAGCAATAGGGGGCCAGGTCAGCCCCAGCATTTT. This encodes CASNRGPGQPQHF.

The CDR3 DNA sequence: TGTGCCAGCAGCCCGGGACTTCTGAACACTGAAGCTTTCTTT. Translation: CASSPGLLNTEAFF. The rearrangement joins TRBV6-5 to TRBJ1-1; a possible D gene is TRBD1 (5 bases). Germline V gene sequence: CDR1 MNHEY, CDR2 SVGAGI. Trimming pared 6 bases from V and 0 bases from J, leaving 11 bases between. CDR3 length equals 14 residues.

This clone was recorded once. The chain is built from TRBV7-6 and TRBJ1-2; 8 nucleotides agree with TRBD1. Germline assignment: CDR1 SGHVS and CDR2 FNYEAQ. V shed 1 base, J shed 4 bases, and the junction held 5 bases outside the gene matches. This CDR3 region has 15 residues. The CDR3 loop reads CASSLGGQVPYGYTF. The DNA of the CDR3 is TGTGCCAGCAGCTTAGGGGGACAGGTTCCCTATGGCTACACCTTC.

This chain uses TRBV10-2 with TRBJ2-2; D call uncertain. Germline V gene data show CDR1 as WSHSY and CDR2 as SAAADI. V shed 6 bases and J shed 6 bases, with 5 bases lying between them. This CDR3 has 11 amino acids. Here the CDR3 reads CASRTAGELFF. CDR3 sequence (DNA): TGCGCCAGCAGGACGGCCGGGGAGCTGTTTTTT.

The rearrangement links TRBV10-2 to TRBJ2-1; maybe TRBD1 (7 bases). Trimming shortened V by 11 bases and J by 7 bases, and 15 bases separated the two germline ends. This CDR3 spans 12 amino acids. The germline V gene has CDR1 WSHSY and CDR2 SAAADI. The chain's CDR3 is CAGGRQGNEQFF. CDR3 nucleotides: TGCGCCGGGGGGAGACAGGGAAATGAGCAGTTCTTC.

The chain has TRBV27 and TRBJ2-1; D could derive from TRBD1 or TRBD2 (6 bases each). In germline, CDR1 is MNHEY, CDR2 SMNVEV (reference sequence). Trimming stripped 3 bases from V and 15 bases from J, with 15 bases between. The CDR3 runs to 12 residues. CDR3 residues: CASSFPQGRLFF. The CDR3 DNA sequence: TGTGCCAGCAGTTTCCCCCAGGGGAGGTTGTTCTTC.

The chain carries TRBV5-6 and TRBJ1-2; weak D call: TRBD1 (5 bases). From germline, CDR1 is SGHDT and CDR2 YYEEEE. This CDR3 has 13 residues. Trimming took off 3 bases at V and 4 bases at J, with 10 bases between the two ends. The CDR3 sequence is CASSSGTVYGYTF. CDR3 nucleotides: TGTGCCAGCAGCTCCGGGACGGTCTATGGCTACACCTTC.

For the CDR3, the DNA is TGTGCCAGCAGCTTAGCGGGTGTTACCGACTACGAGCAGTACTTC. It is translated as CASSLAGVTDYEQYF. The chain employs TRBV7-2 and TRBJ2-7; D remains unclear. V lost 0 bases and J 3 bases, leaving 12 bases between the germline ends. The CDR3 sequence is 15 residues long. The germline V gene encodes CDR1 SGHTA and CDR2 FQGNSA. Complete variable domain (other parts from reference TRBV7-2 and TRBJ2-7): GAGVSQSPSNKVTEKGKDVELRCDPISGHTALYWYRQSLGQGLEFLIYFQGNSAPDKSGLPSDRFSAERTGGSVSTLTIQRTQQEDSAVYLCASSLAGVTDYEQYFGPGTRLTVT.